Below are 9 T cell receptor beta chains sequenced from a single sample in a study of T cell clonality in common variable immunodeficiency. Whole-study findings and limits: Fewer deletions and N-nucleotide insertions were reportedly seen in common variable immunodeficiency TCR beta sequences.

Sequencing used immunoSEQ multiplex PCR; TCRdb keeps in-frame clones, though not all of them. This sample comprises fewer than 13,000 clones, none seen once only. No antigen has been identified for these receptors. Sequenced input: peripheral blood mononuclear cells. The receptors come from a human donor with common variable immunodeficiency.

This clone came up a few times. The observed sequence ends 3 residues before the CDR3 terminus, with the missing tail filled in from the germline J gene. V usage is TRBV7-3 and J usage is TRBJ2-1; 12 positions agree with TRBD2. In germline, CDR1 is SGHTA, CDR2 FQGTGA. The CDR3 extends over 15 amino acids. Trimming removed 5 bases from V and 3 bases from J; junction bases left unmatched: 2. The sequenced part of the CDR3 DNA is TGTGCCAGCAGCGGGACTAGCGGGTACTACAATGAG. It yields the protein CASSGTSGYYNE. The entire CDR3 reads CASSGTSGYYNEQFF.

This clone was detected a few times. The CDR3 extends 3 residues past the end of the read, so its final part is completed from the germline J gene. The J gene is TRBJ2-5, the V gene TRBV6-2 or TRBV6-3; 7 nucleotides line up with TRBD2. Germline V gene data show CDR1 as MNHEY and CDR2 as SVGEGT. Trimming cost V 7 bases and J 7 bases; bases outside gene matches: 12. The CDR3 sequence is 14 residues long. Incomplete CDR3 DNA: TGTGCCAGCAACTCCGGACTAGGGATGGTGACC. Amino acids: CASNSGLGMVT. The CDR3 reads in full as CASNSGLGMVTQYF.

In its sample, this clone was seen a few times. The sequenced fragment ends 3 residues before the CDR3 boundary, so the rest is inferred from the germline J gene. The chain carries TRBV30 and TRBJ1-4; D gene unclear. There are 14 residues in the CDR3. Trimming took 0 bases from V and 1 from J, leaving 6 bases between them. Germline CDR1 reads GTSNPN; CDR2 reads SVGIG (reference sequence). The CDR3 loop is CAWSVGGTNEKLFF. Incomplete CDR3 DNA: TGTGCCTGGAGTGTAGGCGGAACTAATGAAAAA.

This clone was counted a few times. The read stops 3 residues short of the end of the CDR3; the missing end is completed from the germline J gene. V and J are TRBV19 and TRBJ2-3; 7 bases align to TRBD2. V lost 10 bases to trimming and J lost 0 bases; unmatched junction nucleotides: 7. Germline-derived CDR1 and CDR2 are LNHDA and SQIVND (reference sequence). CDR3 length: 14 residues. The covered CDR3 bases are TGTGCCACGAGAGACGGGGGGAGCACAGATACG. As protein: CATRDGGSTDT. The complete CDR3 reads CATRDGGSTDTQYF.

This clone was recorded a few times. The sequenced fragment ends 3 residues before the CDR3 boundary, so the rest is inferred from the germline J gene. The chain uses TRBV7-9 and TRBJ1-4; 7 bases fit TRBD1. There are 15 residues in the CDR3. The V and J ends lost 0 bases and 8 bases, in that order; junction bases with no gene match: 6. Looked up from germline, CDR1 is SEHNR and CDR2 is FQNEAQ (reference sequence). This chain's CDR3 is CASSLAQTGKEKLFF. The CDR3 bases that were read are TGTGCCAGCAGCTTAGCCCAGACAGGGAAGGAAAAA.

Sample share makes this clone medium-sized. The read is 3 residues too short to cover the CDR3 end, so that end is filled in from the germline J gene. V is TRBV5-4 and J is TRBJ1-2, with D perhaps TRBD1 (5 bases). The germline V and J ends were trimmed by 3 bases and 0 bases, with 6 bases remaining between them. Germline CDR1 is SGHNT and CDR2 is YYREEE (reference sequence). This CDR3 is built from 13 residues. The part of the CDR3 DNA that was read is TGTGCCAGCAGCTCGACAGCTAACTATGGC. Amino acids: CASSSTANYG. The whole CDR3 protein is CASSSTANYGYTF.

Remarks on this clone: The read ends 3 residues before the CDR3 terminus; that terminus is restored from the germline J gene. The genes are TRBV5-1 and TRBJ2-1, with 7 bases matching TRBD2. This CDR3 comprises 14 residues. Germline-derived CDR1 and CDR2 are SGHRS and YFSETQ. J was trimmed by 7 bases and V by 7 bases; bases with no gene match: 11. Partial CDR3 DNA: TGCGCCAGCGGGAAATTAGCGGGTAGGAATGAG. Residues: CASGKLAGRNE. The CDR3 as a whole reads CASGKLAGRNEQFF.

As regards this clone: The read ends 3 residues before the CDR3 terminus; that terminus is restored from the germline J gene. The rearrangement links TRBV30 to TRBJ2-7; tentatively, D is TRBD2 (6 bases). V was clipped by 3 bases and J by 3 bases, with 12 bases between them. The CDR3 extends over 13 amino acids. The germline V gene has CDR1 GTSNPN and CDR2 SVGIG (reference sequence). The CDR3 spells CAWRLERVYEQYF. CDR3 DNA, as far as it was read: TGTGCCTGGAGACTTGAGCGGGTCTACGAG.

This clone is labeled medium-sized. From the germline J gene comes the end of the CDR3, since the read stops 3 residues before it. V gene TRBV20-1 combines with J gene TRBJ2-5; a weak D match, TRBD1 (5 bases). This CDR3 comprises 14 residues. The germline V gene has CDR1 DFQATT and CDR2 SNEGSKA (reference sequence). Trimming removed 5 bases at V and 4 bases at J, with 17 bases between. CDR3 DNA (partial): TGCAGTGCTCCAGGGTCGCTGGGTTCAGAGACC. Its translation is CSAPGSLGSET. In full, the CDR3 reads CSAPGSLGSETQYF.